A single T cell receptor (beta chain) is shown here with its context. Time point: pretreatment peripheral blood. Pretreatment sampling and on-treatment sampling together yielded between 1 and 8 samples for each patient. This record belongs to a study of PD-L1 blockade in urothelial cancer. Across the study: Samples came from 3 weeks, at the second dose, and 6 weeks into treatment. The median T cell count in blood samples was about 140,000.

Libraries were prepared by immunoSEQ multiplex PCR; TCRdb keeps only in-frame clonotypes and omits some of them. Among approximately 18,000 clones listed, approximately 91% were seen once. The CDR3 consists of 12 residues. Looked up from germline, CDR1 is SQVTM and CDR2 is ANQGSEA. V was pared by 5 bases and J by 7 bases, with 11 bases between. Specimen: PBMCs, collected around atezolizumab (anti-PD-L1) treatment. This sequence joins TRBV29-1 and TRBJ2-2; D is perhaps TRBD2 (7 bases). This TCR was recovered from a man aged 65 to 79 with urothelial cancer. CDR3 nucleotides: TGCAGCGTTAAGGGGGGGATCGGGGAGCTGTTTTTT. This gives the protein CSVKGGIGELFF.